These T cell receptor beta chains were read from a single sample in a study of regulatory T cells in long-lasting Graves disease. TCRdb reprocessed the multiplex PCR reads with MiXCR, giving one entry per CDR3 protein. The table has some 420,000 distinct CDR3 sequences, about 22% seen once. The sample was peripheral blood mononuclear cells (PBMCs), taken when the disease was refractory, from a patient treated with antithyroid drugs. Receptors were obtained from a female donor with Graves disease. The CDR3 runs from the conserved cysteine through the conserved F or W. The order of the fields is CDR3 DNA, CDR3 protein, V gene, D gene, J gene, clone size. A D gene is named only where the DNA matches it firmly. Size tells how often a clone was seen (once, few, many) or the class of an expanded clone, and some rows leave it out.

DNA: TGTGCCAGCAGCTCGCGGGACAGCTATTCACCCCTCCACTTT; CDR3: CASSSRDSYSPLHF; V: TRBV6-1; D: TRBD1; J: TRBJ1-6; size: many
DNA: TGTGCCAGCAGCTTAGGACGGGCGGATGAAGCTTTCTTT; CDR3: CASSLGRADEAFF; V: TRBV11-1; D: -; J: TRBJ1-1; size: many
DNA: TGTGCCAGCAGCTTAACTAACTCCTACGAGCAGTACTTC; CDR3: CASSLTNSYEQYF; V: TRBV12-3/TRBV12-4; D: -; J: TRBJ2-7; size: many
DNA: TGTGCCAGCAGCATTGGCAGGAGCAATCAGCCCCAGCATTTT; CDR3: CASSIGRSNQPQHF; V: TRBV19; D: -; J: TRBJ1-5; size: many
DNA: TGTGCCAGCACTCGTAGGGGCGCCGGGGAGCTGTTTTTT; CDR3: CASTRRGAGELFF; V: TRBV7-8; D: -; J: TRBJ2-2; size: many
DNA: TGTGCCACCAGTGATTTCGGTGGGACCCAAGGGGAGACCCAGTACTTC; CDR3: CATSDFGGTQGETQYF; V: TRBV24-1; D: -; J: TRBJ2-5; size: few
DNA: TGTGCCACCAGTGATTCCAGGGTTTTGAGCACTGAAGCTTTCTTT; CDR3: CATSDSRVLSTEAFF; V: TRBV24-1; D: -; J: TRBJ1-1; size: many
DNA: TGTGCCAGCAGTTCAGCGGGGGCCGGGGAAAACATTCAGTACTTC; CDR3: CASSSAGAGENIQYF; V: TRBV6-2/TRBV6-3; D: TRBD2; J: TRBJ2-4; size: many
DNA: TGTGCCTGGAGTGTACGGTGGACAGGCGCCGATCAGCCCCAGCATTTT; CDR3: CAWSVRWTGADQPQHF; V: TRBV30; D: TRBD1; J: TRBJ1-5; size: -
DNA: TGCGCCAGCAGCTTGGAGGGGGCGCGTGAGCAGTACTTC; CDR3: CASSLEGAREQYF; V: TRBV5-1; D: TRBD1; J: TRBJ2-7; size: few
DNA: TGTGCCAGCAGCTTAGGGTCAGCGAACACTGAAGCTTTCTTT; CDR3: CASSLGSANTEAFF; V: TRBV7-8; D: -; J: TRBJ1-1; size: many
DNA: TGTGCCAGCAGCGTAGGGGCAGCTCTATGGGACATGGCTTTCTTT; CDR3: CASSVGAALWDMAFF; V: TRBV9; D: -; J: TRBJ1-1; size: -
DNA: TGTGCCAGTAAGGACAGGGCCGAGTATGGCTACACCTTC; CDR3: CASKDRAEYGYTF; V: TRBV19; D: TRBD1; J: TRBJ1-2; size: few
DNA: TGCGCCAGCCGCCTCAACTGGTCAGGGAGGTCCTACGAGCAGTACTTC; CDR3: CASRLNWSGRSYEQYF; V: TRBV10-1; D: -; J: TRBJ2-7; size: -
DNA: TGTGCCAGCAGTTCCCGGACAGGGGGAGTTGGGGCCAACGTCCTGACTTTC; CDR3: CASSSRTGGVGANVLTF; V: TRBV28; D: TRBD1; J: TRBJ2-6; size: many
DNA: TGTGCCAGCAGCTTAACGGCTAGCGGGATGGGCAATGAGCAGTTCTTC; CDR3: CASSLTASGMGNEQFF; V: TRBV7-3; D: TRBD2; J: TRBJ2-1; size: -
DNA: TGTGCCAGCAGACCCTATAGGGACGCCTACGAGCAGTACTTC; CDR3: CASRPYRDAYEQYF; V: TRBV12-3/TRBV12-4; D: -; J: TRBJ2-7; size: many
DNA: TGTGCCAGCAGTTACGGCGGGGGGGCTGGGTACAATGAGCAGTTCTTC; CDR3: CASSYGGGAGYNEQFF; V: TRBV6-5; D: TRBD2; J: TRBJ2-1; size: -
DNA: TGTGCCAGCAGTTATTGGGATGAAGGCTACACCTTC; CDR3: CASSYWDEGYTF; V: TRBV6-5; D: -; J: TRBJ1-2; size: many
DNA: TGTGCCAGCAGTAGTCTGGATAGCAATCAGCCCCAGCATTTT; CDR3: CASSSLDSNQPQHF; V: TRBV6-1; D: -; J: TRBJ1-5; size: few
DNA: TGCAGTGCGACCGGGACTTCTTATGAGCAGTTCTTC; CDR3: CSATGTSYEQFF; V: TRBV20-1; D: -; J: TRBJ2-1; size: -
DNA: TGTGCTAGTGGTCGGGACTATGCAAACACCGGGGAGCTGTTTTTT; CDR3: CASGRDYANTGELFF; V: TRBV12-5; D: TRBD2; J: TRBJ2-2; size: few
DNA: TGTGCCAGTAGTATACAGGATCCACAGCCCCAGCATTTT; CDR3: CASSIQDPQPQHF; V: TRBV19; D: -; J: TRBJ1-5; size: -
DNA: TGCGCCAGCAGGCCGACTAGCGGAAACACCGGGGAGCTGTTTTTT; CDR3: CASRPTSGNTGELFF; V: TRBV5-1; D: TRBD2; J: TRBJ2-2; size: -
DNA: TGTGCCAGCAGGGAGCACATTCAGTACTTC; CDR3: CASREHIQYF; V: TRBV6-2/TRBV6-3; D: -; J: TRBJ2-4; size: many
DNA: TGTGCCAGCAGGAAGGGGTGGGGAAGCACAGATACGCAGTATTTT; CDR3: CASRKGWGSTDTQYF; V: TRBV2; D: -; J: TRBJ2-3; size: -
DNA: TGTGCCACCGGGGCGGCGCCCAACTATGGCTGCACCTTC; CDR3: CATGAAPNYGCTF; V: TRBV15; D: -; J: TRBJ1-2; size: -
DNA: TGTGCCAGCAGTTACCGGAGTCATGCGGAGGGGTTCTACAATGAGCAGTTCTTC; CDR3: CASSYRSHAEGFYNEQFF; V: TRBV6-2/TRBV6-3; D: -; J: TRBJ2-1; size: many
DNA: TGTGCCAGCAAAGAGGCCGTGGGCGGCCGGGCGGAGCAGTTCTTC; CDR3: CASKEAVGGRAEQFF; V: TRBV28; D: -; J: TRBJ2-1; size: -
DNA: TGTGCCAGCACCACCACTGTGGGGTCCGGGGAGCTGTTTTTT; CDR3: CASTTTVGSGELFF; V: TRBV6-1; D: -; J: TRBJ2-2; size: -
DNA: TGTGCCAGCAGTTACCCTCGACCGGAATCCTACGAGCAGTACTTC; CDR3: CASSYPRPESYEQYF; V: TRBV6-5; D: -; J: TRBJ2-7; size: many
DNA: TGTGCCAGTAGTAAGAGAAGGGACGGAGATCAGCCCCAGCATTTT; CDR3: CASSKRRDGDQPQHF; V: TRBV19; D: -; J: TRBJ1-5; size: few
DNA: TGTGCCACATCCGGGGGGGACCAAGAGACCCAGTACTTC; CDR3: CATSGGDQETQYF; V: TRBV28; D: TRBD2; J: TRBJ2-5; size: many
DNA: TGTGCCAGCAGCTTGGCCCCAGCTCCCAGGGGTTTGGGCTATGGCTACGCCTTC; CDR3: CASSLAPAPRGLGYGYAF; V: TRBV7-9; D: -; J: TRBJ1-2; size: -
DNA: TGTGCCAGCAGCCGGACAGGGGGCTCCTACGAGCAGTACTTC; CDR3: CASSRTGGSYEQYF; V: TRBV19; D: TRBD1; J: TRBJ2-7; size: many
DNA: TGTGCCAGCAGCCGTGGACTAAGGCGGGAGTCTCCCGAGCAGTACTTC; CDR3: CASSRGLRRESPEQYF; V: TRBV4-2; D: TRBD2; J: TRBJ2-7; size: -
DNA: TGTGCCAGCAGCCGACAGGGGGTTGATGAAAAACTGTTTTTT; CDR3: CASSRQGVDEKLFF; V: TRBV7-6; D: TRBD1; J: TRBJ1-4; size: -
DNA: TGTGCCAGCAGCTTAGAATACGAGCAGTACTTC; CDR3: CASSLEYEQYF; V: TRBV7-2; D: -; J: TRBJ2-7; size: medium-sized
DNA: TGTGCCAGCAGTTTAGGGGCCTCAGGCGGCGATGGCTACACCTTC; CDR3: CASSLGASGGDGYTF; V: TRBV6-5; D: -; J: TRBJ1-2; size: many
DNA: TGCAGTGCTGGGGGGGACGGTAGCACAGATACGCAGTATTTT; CDR3: CSAGGDGSTDTQYF; V: TRBV20-1; D: TRBD2; J: TRBJ2-3; size: -
DNA: TGTGCCAGCAGTCCTCCTCCATTGGAGGAGACCCAGTACTTC; CDR3: CASSPPPLEETQYF; V: TRBV28; D: -; J: TRBJ2-5; size: many
DNA: TGCAGTGCTAGAACAGGGGTAGGACAGCCCCAGCATTTT; CDR3: CSARTGVGQPQHF; V: TRBV20-1; D: TRBD1; J: TRBJ1-5; size: few
DNA: TGTGCCAGCAGCCGACTCGACAGGGGTAAGAACACTGAAGCTTTCTTT; CDR3: CASSRLDRGKNTEAFF; V: TRBV5-6; D: TRBD1; J: TRBJ1-1; size: many
DNA: TGTGCCAGCAGCGTAAAGGCCATAGATTCACCCCTCCACTTT; CDR3: CASSVKAIDSPLHF; V: TRBV9; D: -; J: TRBJ1-6; size: -
DNA: TGCGCCAGCAGCCAAGGCGAGGGGACAAGCTATGGCTACACCTTC; CDR3: CASSQGEGTSYGYTF; V: TRBV4-1; D: -; J: TRBJ1-2; size: -
DNA: TGCAGTGCTGCCCGAGGTGGGGCCCGTCTATATGGCTACACCTTC; CDR3: CSAARGGARLYGYTF; V: TRBV20-1; D: -; J: TRBJ1-2; size: many
DNA: TGTGCCAGCAGTTTACCGGACGGGTCCAAGCAGTACTTC; CDR3: CASSLPDGSKQYF; V: TRBV28; D: -; J: TRBJ2-7; size: many
DNA: TGTGCCAGCAGTTGGAGACTAGCGGGAGTCGGCGGGGAGCTGTTTTTT; CDR3: CASSWRLAGVGGELFF; V: TRBV28; D: TRBD2; J: TRBJ2-2; size: many
DNA: TGTGCCAGCAGGCCTTCATGGAGCTCTGGAAACACCATATATTTT; CDR3: CASRPSWSSGNTIYF; V: TRBV6-1; D: -; J: TRBJ1-3; size: -
DNA: TGTGCCAGCAGCTTAGGGGTCTACCCCAAGGTTTACGAGCAGTACTTC; CDR3: CASSLGVYPKVYEQYF; V: TRBV7-2; D: -; J: TRBJ2-7; size: many
DNA: TGTGCCAGTACCCCAATCGGGGGGAACACTGAAGCTTTCTTT; CDR3: CASTPIGGNTEAFF; V: TRBV19; D: -; J: TRBJ1-1; size: few
DNA: TGTGCCAGCAGCCGAGGATGGAGCGCCTGGGGCACCTTC; CDR3: CASSRGWSAWGTF; V: TRBV7-2; D: -; J: TRBJ1-2; size: many
DNA: TGTGCCAGTAGTCAGCTTGGAGCGGGAGAAGAGACCCAGTACTTC; CDR3: CASSQLGAGEETQYF; V: TRBV19; D: TRBD2; J: TRBJ2-5; size: many
DNA: TGTGCCAGCAATCTAGTAGGACTAGCGGGGAACAATGAGCAGTTCTTC; CDR3: CASNLVGLAGNNEQFF; V: TRBV2; D: TRBD2; J: TRBJ2-1; size: many
DNA: TGTGCCAGCAGCCCCGGACCTTCGACCCCTAACACTGAAGCTTTCTTT; CDR3: CASSPGPSTPNTEAFF; V: TRBV7-9; D: -; J: TRBJ1-1; size: -
DNA: TGTGCCAGCTCACCCTTACAAGGTCACGATGGCTACACCTTC; CDR3: CASSPLQGHDGYTF; V: TRBV18; D: -; J: TRBJ1-2; size: few
DNA: TGTGCCAGTAGTATCGGGGGCACGACTCAGCCCCAGCATTTT; CDR3: CASSIGGTTQPQHF; V: TRBV19; D: -; J: TRBJ1-5; size: many
DNA: TGTGCCAGCAGTTACGGGGGGGCGCATCCCTACGAGCAGTACTTC; CDR3: CASSYGGAHPYEQYF; V: TRBV6-2/TRBV6-3; D: -; J: TRBJ2-7; size: few
DNA: TGTGCCAGCAGCCAGAAGGTCGGGGCAGGGAAACAAGAGACCCAGTACTTC; CDR3: CASSQKVGAGKQETQYF; V: TRBV7-3; D: -; J: TRBJ2-5; size: -
DNA: TGTGCCAGCAGTTTTGGCCTGATGAGGGAAGAGACCCAGTACTTC; CDR3: CASSFGLMREETQYF; V: TRBV12-3/TRBV12-4; D: -; J: TRBJ2-5; size: -